This TCR beta chain was sequenced during a study of control samples from healthy donors and cancer patients. Generated by immunoSEQ multiplex PCR, the TCRdb table keeps only in-frame clones and is missing some. Of 65,000 to 95,000 clones listed, approximately 89% are singletons. Trimming pared 3 bases from V and 2 bases from J, leaving 18 bases between. CDR1 SGHRS and CDR2 YFSETQ come from the germline V gene. This CDR3 has 17 amino acids. This rearrangement joins TRBV5-1 to TRBJ2-1, with D maybe TRBD2 (6 bases). The sequencing input was blood. This receptor was obtained from a man in his forties or fifties in good health. CDR3 residues: CASSSFTSFRAYNEQFF. The DNA of the CDR3 is TGCGCCAGCAGCTCCTTTACTAGCTTCCGTGCCTACAATGAGCAGTTCTTC. The full variable domain, completed using reference TRBV5-1 and TRBJ2-1, is KAGVTQTPRYLIKTRGQQVTLSCSPISGHRSVSWYQQTPGQGLQFLFEYFSETQRNKGNFPGRFSGRQFSNSRSEMNVSTLELGDSALYLCASSSFTSFRAYNEQFFGPGTRLTVL.